These 17 T cell receptor beta chains were sequenced from one sample in a study of blood T cell repertoires in COVID-19. The assay was immunoSEQ multiplex PCR, and TCRdb's table has in-frame clones only and misses some. The data contain a few hundred thousand clones, 70% to 90% of them singletons. The sequenced material came from peripheral blood. These receptor sequences come from a man aged 35 to 55 with acute or convalescent COVID-19.

This chain joins TRBV3-1 (or the pseudogene TRBV3-2) and TRBJ2-1, with 9 nucleotides matching TRBD2. CDR3 length equals 15 residues. Unmatched junction bases numbered 6, after V lost 4 bases and J lost 5 bases. CDR1 is LGHDT and CDR2 is YNNKEL in the germline V gene (reference sequence). The CDR3 DNA follows: TGTGCCAGCAGCCGCGGGGGGGCTTTCGACAATGAGCAGTTCTTC. Translating gives CASSRGGAFDNEQFF.

This clone was detected a few times. The genes are TRBV7-9 and TRBJ2-2, with D possibly matching TRBD2 (8 bases). Trimming removed 5 bases from V and 2 bases from J, with 24 bases in between. Germline V gene data show CDR1 as SEHNR and CDR2 as FQNEAQ (reference sequence). This CDR3 comprises 19 residues. Here the CDR3 DNA reads TGTGCCAGCAGCCCCCGACGGGACAGCGGGGGCCGTAACACCGGGGAGCTGTTTTTT. This codes for CASSPRRDSGGRNTGELFF.

This clone has just one count. The chain is built from TRBV5-1 and TRBJ1-6; the match to TRBD1 covers 8 bases. V gave up 4 bases and J gave up 7 bases; unmatched junction bases: 7. Looked up from germline, CDR1 is SGHRS and CDR2 is YFSETQ. This CDR3 is 15 amino acids long. CDR3 region: CASSPWAGGNSPLHF. The CDR3 DNA reads TGCGCCAGCAGCCCTTGGGCAGGGGGCAATTCACCCCTCCACTTT.

J is TRBJ2-2 and V is TRBV14, with 7 bases fitting TRBD1. V dropped 6 bases and J dropped 5; count of bases not matched to a gene: 6. This CDR3 contains 14 residues. Germline CDR1 is SGHDN and CDR2 is FVKESK. The CDR3 DNA reads as TGTGCCAGCAGAAAGACAGGGCGAACCGGGGAGCTGTTTTTT. It encodes CASRKTGRTGELFF.

The V gene is TRBV29-1, the J gene TRBJ2-1, with 12 bases matching TRBD2. The germline gives CDR1 SQVTM, CDR2 ANQGSEA. With 5 bases clipped from V and 8 bases from J, the junction kept 7 bases outside the gene matches. The CDR3 contains 14 residues. CDR3 residues: CSVLGLAGQYEQFF. In nucleotides, the CDR3 is TGCAGCGTTCTCGGACTAGCGGGGCAGTATGAGCAGTTCTTC.

The rearrangement uses TRBV4-1 and TRBJ2-5; TRBD2 agrees at 7 bases. Germline V gene sequence: CDR1 MGHRA, CDR2 YSYEKL. V shed 1 base, J shed 0 bases, and the junction held 2 bases outside the gene matches. CDR3 length: 15 residues. The DNA for the CDR3 is TGCGCCAGCAGCCAAGGGGGGACTAACCAAGAGACCCAGTACTTC. Amino acid sequence: CASSQGGTNQETQYF.

The rearrangement joins TRBV9 to TRBJ1-2; D ambiguous. V gave up 4 bases and J gave up 4 bases, with 11 bases separating them. This CDR3 is 13 amino acids long. CDR1 is SGDLS, CDR2 YYNGEE, per germline. The DNA for the CDR3 is TGTGCCAGCAGCCCCGGGGTATCCTATGGCTACACCTTC. Protein sequence: CASSPGVSYGYTF.

This rearrangement joins TRBV10-1 to TRBJ1-1; D ambiguous. The CDR3 sequence is 13 residues long. Trimming cost V 4 bases and J 5 bases, with 11 bases left between them. The germline gives CDR1 WNHNN, CDR2 SYGVQD (reference sequence). The CDR3 DNA reads TGCGCCAGCAGTGCGAGGGTCGGGACTGAAGCTTTCTTT. As protein: CASSARVGTEAFF.

The chain couples TRBV6-2 or TRBV6-3 to TRBJ1-5, with D perhaps TRBD1 (5 bases). This CDR3 region has 15 residues. In germline, CDR1 is MNHEY, CDR2 SVGEGT. The ends were cut back, 2 bases at V and 3 bases at J, with 11 bases in the middle. This CDR3 is CASSYGQGSNQPQHF. As DNA, the CDR3 is TGTGCCAGCAGTTACGGGCAGGGATCCAATCAGCCCCAGCATTTT.

This chain links TRBV6-5 with TRBJ1-1, with D tentatively TRBD1 (5 bases). V dropped 5 bases and J dropped 4 bases, with 11 bases sitting between them. The CDR3 totals 13 residues. Germline assignment: CDR1 MNHEY and CDR2 SVGAGI. CDR3 nucleotides: TGTGCCAGCAGTCGCCGACAGTCCACTGAAGCTTTCTTT. This sequence encodes CASSRRQSTEAFF.

This clone was counted a few times. The chain uses TRBV7-9 and TRBJ1-5; D uncertain. Looked up from germline, CDR1 is SEHNR and CDR2 is FQNEAQ (reference sequence). The CDR3 covers 14 residues. V lost 6 bases and J lost 2, with 11 bases in between. CDR3 protein: CASSKGGGNQPQHF. The CDR3 DNA is TGTGCCAGCAGTAAGGGAGGAGGCAATCAGCCCCAGCATTTT.

The chain recombines TRBV5-1 with TRBJ1-1; 7 positions agree with TRBD1. Germline CDR1 and CDR2: SGHRS and YFSETQ. This CDR3 has 15 amino acids. J gave up 11 bases and V 1 base, and 14 bases lay outside the gene matches. The CDR3 sequence: CASSLMAGGFAEAFF. The CDR3 coding sequence is TGCGCCAGCAGCTTGATGGCAGGGGGTTTTGCGGAGGCTTTCTTT. The full variable domain, rest sourced from reference TRBV5-1 and TRBJ1-1, is KAGVTQTPRYLIKTRGQQVTLSCSPISGHRSVSWYQQTPGQGLQFLFEYFSETQRNKGNFPGRFSGRQFSNSRSEMNVSTLELGDSALYLCASSLMAGGFAEAFFGQGTRLTVV.

The chain is built from TRBV29-1 and TRBJ2-5; 7 positions agree with TRBD1. Germline CDR1 reads SQVTM; CDR2 reads ANQGSEA. V dropped 4 bases and J dropped 4; count of bases not matched to a gene: 0. The CDR3 sequence is 11 residues long. The CDR3 reads CSVGQGETQYF. Here the CDR3 DNA reads TGCAGCGTTGGACAGGGAGAGACCCAGTACTTC. Variable domain in full (rest from reference TRBV29-1 and TRBJ2-5): SAVISQKPSRDICQRGTSLTIQCQVDSQVTMMFWYRQQPGQSLTLIATANQGSEATYESGFVIDKFPISRPNLTFSTLTVSNMSPEDSSIYLCSVGQGETQYFGPGTRLLVL.

The V call is TRBV7-9, the J call TRBJ2-1, with a tentative D call TRBD2 (7 bases). Germline V lookup: CDR1 SEHNR, CDR2 FQNEAQ (reference sequence). The V end was cut by 0 bases, the J end by 6 bases, with 18 bases between. The length of the CDR3 is 17 residues. CDR3 sequence: CASSLAAGGGAFNEQFF. The CDR3 DNA reads TGTGCCAGCAGCTTAGCAGCCGGTGGGGGGGCCTTCAATGAGCAGTTCTTC. The variable domain in full, with the rest retrieved from reference TRBV7-9 and TRBJ2-1, is DTGVSQNPRHKITKRGQNVTFRCDPISEHNRLYWYRQTLGQGPEFLTYFQNEAQLEKSRLLSDRFSAERPKGSFSTLEIQRTEQGDSAMYLCASSLAAGGGAFNEQFFGPGTRLTVL.

The chain employs TRBV7-9 and TRBJ2-1; TRBD2 matches at 10 bases. Germline V lookup: CDR1 SEHNR, CDR2 FQNEAQ (reference sequence). The J segment lost 8 bases and the V segment lost 2 bases, leaving 6 bases of the junction unmatched. CDR3 size: 15 residues. This CDR3 reads CASSLFSGGAYEQFF. The CDR3 nucleotides are TGTGCCAGCAGCTTATTCAGCGGGGGGGCATATGAGCAGTTCTTC.

The chain couples TRBV7-9 to TRBJ1-5, with D possibly being TRBD1 (5 bases). Germline V gene data show CDR1 as SEHNR and CDR2 as FQNEAQ (reference sequence). Trimming removed 9 bases at V and 9 bases at J, with 15 bases between. CDR3 size: 12 residues. For the CDR3, the DNA is TGTGCCAGTAGAGACGACGGGGGGCCCCAGCATTTT. Protein product: CASRDDGGPQHF.

This clone has only a few counts. The chain uses TRBV27 and TRBJ1-6; D remains unclear. The CDR3 loop spans 16 amino acids. Trimming took 5 bases from V and 10 from J, leaving 21 bases between them. Germline loops: CDR1 MNHEY, CDR2 SMNVEV (reference sequence). CDR3 region: CASSPERRKTGSPLHF. Written as DNA, the CDR3 is TGTGCCAGCAGTCCGGAACGCAGGAAAACGGGGTCACCCCTCCACTTT.